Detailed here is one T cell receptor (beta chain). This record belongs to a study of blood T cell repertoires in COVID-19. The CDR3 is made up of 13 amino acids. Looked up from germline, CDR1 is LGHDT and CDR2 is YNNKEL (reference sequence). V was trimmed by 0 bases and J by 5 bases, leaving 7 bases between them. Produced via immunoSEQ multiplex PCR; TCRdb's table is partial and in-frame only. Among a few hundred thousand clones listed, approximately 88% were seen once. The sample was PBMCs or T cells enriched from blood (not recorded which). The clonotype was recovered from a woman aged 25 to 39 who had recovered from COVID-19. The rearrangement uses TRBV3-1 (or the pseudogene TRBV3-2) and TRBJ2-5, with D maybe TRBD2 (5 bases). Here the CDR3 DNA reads TGTGCCAGCAGCCAAGATGAGCGGGAGACCCAGTACTTC. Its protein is CASSQDERETQYF.